This T cell receptor (beta chain) was sequenced in a study of graft-versus-host responses after intestinal transplantation. Overall study context: All of the recipients had induction that used anti-thymocyte globulin, then tacrolimus and steroids for 2 to 3 years.

The germline CDR1 and CDR2 sequences are SNHLY and FYNNEI. The V end lost 4 bases, the J end lost 6 bases, and 9 bases lay between the germline ends. CDR3 length: 13 amino acids. Assay: immunoSEQ multiplex PCR; the TCRdb copy retains only in-frame clones and omits some. There are about 50,000 clones in the sample; nearly 95% occur only once, and about 2.5% lies in the top ten. Notes on this clone: Its cognate antigen is unknown.

This specimen consisted of unstimulated CD4+ T cells sorted from spleen or lymph node cells, obtained before transplant. The receptor comes from a human donor who was the organ donor for an intestinal transplant. The chain recombines TRBV2 with TRBJ2-2; D possibly corresponds to TRBD2 (5 bases). The CDR3 protein is CASSVLAPGELFF. The CDR3 region has the DNA TGTGCCAGCAGTGTCCTAGCACCCGGGGAGCTGTTTTTT. Looking up the rest from reference TRBV2 and TRBJ2-2 gives the full variable domain: EPEVTQTPSHQVTQMGQEVILRCVPISNHLYFYWYRQILGQKVEFLVSFYNNEISEKSEIFDDQFSVERPDGSNFTLKIRSTKLEDSAMYFCASSVLAPGELFFGEGSRLTVL.